This TCR beta chain was found in a study of T cell responses to AZD1222 COVID-19 vaccine. Overall study results and limits: It was only after the peak T cell response that any repertoires were sampled. Spike-wide coverage was observed for vaccine-associated CD4 TCRs, with dominant responses at 160-218 and 743-854. Donors were largely white British and mainly female; clonal diversity was possibly underestimated. Spike-specific TCR breadth and depth were elevated following two AZD1222 doses.

The J segment lost 7 bases and the V segment lost 5 bases, leaving 4 bases of the junction unmatched. CDR1 LNHDA and CDR2 SQIVND come from the germline V gene (reference sequence). There are 13 residues in the CDR3. With respect to this clone: Its antigen remains unidentified.

TCRdb keeps only in-frame clones here, not all; method: immunoSEQ multiplex PCR. The sample lists some 130,000 clones, roughly 93% occurring once. This chain joins TRBV19 and TRBJ1-2, with 10 bases aligning to TRBD1. The material sequenced was peripheral blood, taken on day 0 of AZD1222 vaccination. This clonotype was obtained from an adult in good health. The CDR3 sequence is CASSSGTGVGYTF. CDR3 DNA sequence: TGTGCCAGTAGTTCCGGGACAGGGGTTGGCTACACCTTC. The full variable domain, in which reference TRBV19 and TRBJ1-2 provide the parts outside the CDR3, is DGGITQSPKYLFRKEGQNVTLSCEQNLNHDAMYWYRQDPGQGLRLIYYSQIVNDFQKGDIAEGYSVSREKKESFPLTVTSAQKNPTAFYLCASSSGTGVGYTFGSGTRLTVV.